This T cell receptor beta chain appears in the sequencing data of a study of T-cell reconstitution after alpha-beta-depleted transplantation in children. Findings and caveats of the study: Reportedly, alpha-beta T cells present about two months post-transplant originated from several hundred expanded clones of graft origin.

The library targeted TCRbeta and was prepared with unique molecular identifiers. TCRdb ran MiXCR on the PCR reads and lists one entry per CDR3 protein. The repertoire holds hundreds of thousands of distinct CDR3 sequences, with about a tenth as singletons. This clonotype was picked up many times. Its antigen is still unknown. Looked up from germline, CDR1 is SGHRS and CDR2 is YFSETQ. The CDR3 contains 17 residues. V lost 0 bases and J lost 7; bases outside the gene matches: 6. This sequence joins TRBV5-1 and TRBJ2-1; TRBD2 aligns across 14 bases. This material consisted of PBMCs, taken before TCRalphabeta/CD19-depleted stem cell transplant. This sequence originates from a child less than two years old with acute myeloid leukemia, due to receive a stem cell transplant. The CDR3 here is CASSLEGLAGVVNEQFF. The CDR3 nucleotides read TGCGCCAGCAGCTTGGAGGGACTAGCGGGAGTAGTAAATGAGCAGTTCTTC.